Detailed here is one T cell receptor (beta chain). Authors' analysis steps: Reference gene primers were amplified, and this amplification served to estimate nucleated cell counts. Clones were sequenced by immunoSEQ multiplex PCR, and TCRdb holds only the in-frame ones, with some missing. For V, J and clone size, that table is used; D and trimming come from the DNA. The data hold about 240,000 clones, with 86% observed a single time. The data belong to a study of blood T cell repertoires in COVID-19. Study summary: Spain, Italy and the United States supplied samples that represented acute and convalescent COVID-19. PBMCs, B-cell-depleted T cells, or T cells were the source of the cDNA or gDNA that made up the material.

V was clipped by 5 bases and J by 5 bases; unmatched bases: 4. The CDR3 sequence is 13 residues long. Specimen: peripheral blood. The chain combines TRBV12-3 or TRBV12-4 with TRBJ1-2; TRBD1 agrees at 8 bases. This TCR came from a man older than 75 with acute or convalescent COVID-19. DNA of the CDR3: TGTGCCAGCAGTAAGGACAGGGAGTATGGCTACACCTTC. Protein sequence: CASSKDREYGYTF.